These T cell receptor beta chains were read from a single sample in a study of shared clonotypes between healthy human individuals. TCRdb keeps only in-frame clones here, not all; method: immunoSEQ multiplex PCR. Among some 1 million clones listed, 75% were seen once. What was sequenced was memory CD4+ T cells sorted from blood. The receptors were sampled from a man between 18 and 35 years old in good health. Each CDR3 is given with its conserved first and last residue. The D gene is left open where the match is weak. Rows give clone size only sometimes, using once, few, many, or a class for an expanded clone.

>TRBD1|TRBJ1-5|.|TRBV6-6
TGTGCCAGCCGGGACAGCCAAAGGGTACAGCCCCAGCATTTT
CASRDSQRVQPQHF
>.|TRBJ1-1|.|TRBV7-9
TGTGCCAGCAGCCTTACCGTGGGAGAAGCTTTCTTT
CASSLTVGEAFF
>TRBD1|TRBJ1-1|.|TRBV5-6
TGTGCCAGCAGCAAGCGGGACAGGGCGAACACTGAAGCTTTCTTT
CASSKRDRANTEAFF
>.|TRBJ2-7|.|TRBV5-4
TGTGCCAGCAGCTTGATACAGGGCGACGAGCAGTACTTC
CASSLIQGDEQYF
>.|TRBJ2-3|.|TRBV2
TGTGCCAGCAGTGAATCTGGGGGCACAGATACGCAGTATTTT
CASSESGGTDTQYF
>.|TRBJ2-2|few|TRBV6-9
TGTGCCAGCAGTTATAACCGGGAGCTCGGCACCGGGGAGCTGTTTTTT
CASSYNRELGTGELFF
>TRBD2|TRBJ2-7|.|TRBV10-3
TGTGCCATCAGTGAGGGATTCGTACTAGCGGATTCGTACGAGCAGTACTTC
CAISEGFVLADSYEQYF
>TRBD1|TRBJ1-2|.|TRBV9
TGTGCCAGCAGCGTCGGACAGGGCTATGGCTACACCTTC
CASSVGQGYGYTF
>TRBD2|TRBJ2-3|.|TRBV7-9
TGTGCCAGCAGCCGGGGACTAGCGGGAAAAAGCACAGATACGCAGTATTTT
CASSRGLAGKSTDTQYF
>.|TRBJ1-3|many|TRBV28
TGTGCCAGCAGTGGTCGAAAACAGAGAGGAAACACCATATATTTT
CASSGRKQRGNTIYF
>.|TRBJ1-5|.|TRBV18
TGTGCCAGCCGGCCCGCAGGGGATAATCAGCCCCAGCATTTT
CASRPAGDNQPQHF
>TRBD2|TRBJ2-5|.|TRBV23-1
TGCGCCAGCAGTCGAGCGGGGGATAGGGAGACCCAGTACTTC
CASSRAGDRETQYF
>.|TRBJ1-2|many|TRBV2
TGTGCCAGCAGCCTCAGCAGGGATGGCTACACCTTC
CASSLSRDGYTF
>TRBD1|TRBJ1-2|.|TRBV5-6
TGTGCCAGCAGCTCGACAGGGGAGGGCGGCTACACCTTC
CASSSTGEGGYTF
>.|TRBJ1-3|.|TRBV7-2
TGTGCCAGCAGCTTAGATGGGGGCAGAAACACCATATATTTT
CASSLDGGRNTIYF
>.|TRBJ2-2|.|TRBV10-2
TGCGCCAGCCGGAACGAGCTCGCCGGGGAGCTGTTTTTT
CASRNELAGELFF
>.|TRBJ2-3|once|TRBV14
TGTGCCAGCAGCCAAGCGATTCGGATCGCGGATACGCAGTATTTT
CASSQAIRIADTQYF
>.|TRBJ1-2|few|TRBV9
TGTGCCAGCAGCGACAACTATGGCTACACCTTC
CASSDNYGYTF
>TRBD1|TRBJ1-1|.|TRBV5-6
TGTGCCAGCATTCAAACAGGGGAGTCCACTGAAGCTTTCTTT
CASIQTGESTEAFF
>TRBD1|TRBJ1-1|.|TRBV5-6
TGTGCCAGCAGCTCCTCCAGGGGGCGAAACACTGAAGCTTTCTTT
CASSSSRGRNTEAFF
>.|TRBJ1-1|.|TRBV28
TGTGCCAGCAAACTTCCCACAGGGAACACTGAAGCTTTCTTT
CASKLPTGNTEAFF
>TRBD2|TRBJ2-2|.|TRBV5-4
TGTGCCAGCAGCTTACGAGGGAGGGGGAACACCGGGGAGCTGTTTTTT
CASSLRGRGNTGELFF
>.|TRBJ1-4|.|TRBV28
TGTGCCAGCACGGGCGGTTCTCTCCGCAATGAAAAACTGTTTTTT
CASTGGSLRNEKLFF
>TRBD1|TRBJ2-7|.|TRBV28
TGTGCCAGCAGTATCCGGGACAGGGGAGTAAGAGGGGGGAACGAGCAGTACTTC
CASSIRDRGVRGGNEQYF
>TRBD2|TRBJ2-7|.|TRBV11-3
TGTGCCAGCAGCCGTAGCGGGAGCAGCAGGGAGCAGTACTTC
CASSRSGSSREQYF
>TRBD2|TRBJ2-1|.|TRBV18
TGTGCCAGCTCACCTGGACTAGCGGAGTTTAATGAGCAGTTCTTC
CASSPGLAEFNEQFF